The 10 T cell receptor beta chains in this list originate from one sample, sequenced in a study of blood T cell repertoires in COVID-19 (dated by TCRdb to about 2020). Library preparation used the immunoSEQ multiplex PCR assay. TCRdb carries this immuneACCESS record with in-frame sequences only. Its versions omit some clonotypes, under half of them owing to an unresolved V gene in the studies checked, with the rest unexplained. This sample holds fewer than 150,000 clones; 84% were observed only once. Approximately 1.8% of the sample lies in the top ten. The sequenced sample was PBMCs or T cells enriched from blood (not recorded which). The receptor set was obtained from a woman between 18 and 29 years old who had been exposed to COVID-19.

This sequence joins TRBV12-3 or TRBV12-4 and TRBJ1-1; no reliable D call. The CDR3 runs to 12 residues. V lost 3 bases and J 5 bases, leaving 7 bases between the germline ends. This CDR3 is CASSFIETEAFF. As DNA, the CDR3 is TGTGCCAGCAGTTTTATTGAGACTGAAGCTTTCTTT.

The chain combines TRBV3-1 (or the pseudogene TRBV3-2) with TRBJ1-2; a possible D gene is TRBD1 (5 bases). The CDR3 has 15 residues. Per the germline V gene, CDR1 is LGHDT and CDR2 is YNNKEL (reference sequence). V lost 0 bases and J lost 5, with 13 bases in between. In nucleotides, the CDR3 is TGTGCCAGCAGCCAAGAGGAAAGGGGAATTTATGGCTACACCTTC. Protein: CASSQEERGIYGYTF.

The gene calls are TRBV28 and TRBJ1-1; TRBD1 matches 8 bases. The CDR3 sequence is 15 residues long. J was trimmed by 5 bases and V by 6 bases; bases with no gene match: 11. Germline values: CDR1 MDHEN, CDR2 SYDVKM. The chain's CDR3 is CASSTTGTGYTEAFF. The CDR3 coding sequence is TGTGCCAGCAGCACTACCGGGACAGGCTATACTGAAGCTTTCTTT.

This chain connects TRBV2 to TRBJ1-2, with TRBD1 as a possible D gene (6 bases). The germline gives CDR1 SNHLY, CDR2 FYNNEI. Trimming removed 8 bases at V and 8 bases at J, with 21 bases between. The CDR3 has 14 amino acids. Written as DNA, the CDR3 is TGTGCCAGCGGCAACTGGCGGGGGGCGCCCGGCTACACCTTC. This sequence encodes CASGNWRGAPGYTF. The variable domain in full, with the rest retrieved from reference TRBV2 and TRBJ1-2, is EPEVTQTPSHQVTQMGQEVILRCVPISNHLYFYWYRQILGQKVEFLVSFYNNEISEKSEIFDDQFSVERPDGSNFTLKIRSTKLEDSAMYFCASGNWRGAPGYTFGSGTRLTVV.

The genes are TRBV18 and TRBJ1-5, with 7 bases identical to TRBD1. This CDR3 region has 14 residues. The germline gives CDR1 KGHSH, CDR2 LQKENI. V was pared by 5 bases and J by 6 bases, with 7 bases of the junction left unmatched. CDR3 in amino acids: CASSSTGDSQPQHF. The DNA for the CDR3 is TGTGCCAGCTCAAGTACAGGGGATAGTCAGCCCCAGCATTTT.

The chain carries TRBV6-5 and TRBJ2-5; D is possibly TRBD2 (6 bases). The CDR3 extends over 13 amino acids. The germline gives CDR1 MNHEY, CDR2 SVGAGI. Trimming took off 8 bases at V and 5 bases at J, with 15 bases between the two ends. The CDR3 is CASAGRPWETQYF. CDR3 nucleotides: TGTGCCAGCGCCGGGAGACCCTGGGAGACCCAGTACTTC.

The chain carries TRBV5-4 and TRBJ2-5; TRBD2 agrees at 13 bases. The CDR3 is 17 residues long. V was clipped by 0 bases and J by 5 bases; unmatched bases: 7. Germline V lookup: CDR1 SGHNT, CDR2 YYREEE (reference sequence). For the CDR3, the DNA is TGTGCCAGCAGCTTGGGAGCGCGGGGACTAGCGGGGGAGACCCAGTACTTC. Translating it yields CASSLGARGLAGETQYF.

The chain couples TRBV15 to TRBJ2-3, with no clear D. This CDR3 region has 13 residues. The V and J ends lost 3 bases and 1 base respectively, with 5 bases between them. Per the germline V gene, CDR1 is LNHNV and CDR2 is YYDKDF (reference sequence). The CDR3 coding sequence is TGTGCCACCAGCAGGGCCCGCACAGATACGCAGTATTTT. This translates into CATSRARTDTQYF.

This clone occurred once. The chain uses TRBV19 and TRBJ1-1; a possible D gene is TRBD1 (6 bases). This CDR3 is 13 amino acids long. V dropped 5 bases and J dropped 8 bases, with 15 bases sitting between them. Germline CDR1 and CDR2: LNHDA and SQIVND (reference sequence). In nucleotides, the CDR3 is TGTGCCAGTAGTTCGAGGGGGTCCCCCGAAGCTTTCTTT. This sequence encodes CASSSRGSPEAFF.

A few counts support this clone. The rearrangement joins TRBV15 to TRBJ2-3, with TRBD2 matching over 9 bases. This CDR3 is 19 amino acids long. Germline V gene sequence: CDR1 LNHNV, CDR2 YYDKDF (reference sequence). The trim removed 0 bases at V and 3 bases at J, leaving 13 bases unmatched. The CDR3 sequence is CATSRDTVLRSGSTDTQYF. Here the CDR3 DNA reads TGTGCCACCAGCAGAGATACTGTTCTCCGTAGCGGGAGTACAGATACGCAGTATTTT.